A single sample is the source of the 29 T cell receptor beta chains below, sequenced in a study of neoadjuvant nivolumab and ipilimumab in lung cancer. Profiled with immunoSEQ multiplex PCR; TCRdb holds only in-frame clones, not every one. The table includes about 33,000 clones, roughly 90% detected once. The sample consisted of peripheral blood, taken after neoadjuvant nivolumab, alone or with ipilimumab, at or shortly before surgery. The receptors shown here come from an adult with non-small cell lung cancer.

The chain joins TRBV7-9 to TRBJ1-4; D is undetermined. This CDR3 comprises 16 residues. Trimming stripped 3 bases from V and 0 bases from J, with 11 bases between. Germline CDR1 reads SEHNR; CDR2 reads FQNEAQ (reference sequence). For the CDR3, the DNA is TGTGCCAGCAGCTTTGGACCGCTGGCAACTAATGAAAAACTGTTTTTT. This codes for CASSFGPLATNEKLFF.

The rearrangement uses TRBV15 and TRBJ1-4; D remains ambiguous. Trimming removed 1 base from V and 5 bases from J, with 14 bases in between. This CDR3 is built from 16 residues. CDR1 is LNHNV and CDR2 is YYDKDF in the germline V gene (reference sequence). The CDR3 here is CATSRVYGRLNEKLFF. The CDR3 DNA reads TGTGCCACCAGCAGAGTTTACGGCAGACTCAATGAAAAACTGTTTTTT.

The chain uses TRBV5-1 and TRBJ2-7; a weak D match, TRBD2 (5 bases). V lost 1 base, J lost 5 bases, and 13 bases lay in between. CDR1 and CDR2 from the germline V gene are SGHRS and YFSETQ. This CDR3 region has 14 residues. CDR3 sequence (DNA): TGCGCCAGCAGCTTGTACGGGAAGATTGACGAGCAGTACTTC. This codes for CASSLYGKIDEQYF.

V gene TRBV9 combines with J gene TRBJ1-2; unclear D gene. The V end lost 2 bases, the J end lost 4 bases, and 12 bases lay between the germline ends. CDR3 length equals 14 residues. Germline loops: CDR1 SGDLS, CDR2 YYNGEE. The CDR3 sequence: CASSVEGMGYGYTF. The CDR3 DNA reads as TGTGCCAGCAGCGTTGAAGGGATGGGCTATGGCTACACCTTC.

The chain links TRBV7-9 to TRBJ2-7; the match to TRBD1 covers 11 bases. With V trimmed by 5 bases and J by 7 bases, 7 bases remained unmatched. The CDR3 has 14 residues. Germline loops: CDR1 SEHNR, CDR2 FQNEAQ (reference sequence). This CDR3 reads CASSAGTGGEEQYF. The CDR3 region has the DNA TGTGCCAGCAGCGCGGGGACAGGGGGAGAAGAGCAGTACTTC.

J is TRBJ1-3 and V is TRBV5-5, with D maybe TRBD1 (5 bases). Germline V gives CDR1 SGHKS, CDR2 YYEKEE (reference sequence). The germline V and J ends were trimmed by 4 bases and 0 bases, with 20 bases remaining between them. CDR3 size: 18 residues. This CDR3 is CASSPTSPDSYSGNTIYF. The CDR3 DNA reads as TGTGCCAGCAGCCCGACCTCACCAGACAGCTACTCTGGAAACACCATATATTTT.

In its sample, this clone was seen once. The V gene is TRBV5-1, the J gene TRBJ2-3; possible D gene TRBD1, 5 bases. With 4 bases removed from V and 5 bases from J, the gap between germline ends came to 20 bases. Germline CDR1 is SGHRS and CDR2 is YFSETQ. The CDR3 extends over 16 amino acids. The CDR3 loop is CASSPKDRQGVDTQYF. DNA of the CDR3: TGCGCCAGCAGCCCTAAGGACCGGCAAGGGGTAGATACGCAGTATTTT.

The genes are TRBV5-4 and TRBJ1-5; TRBD1 matches 10 bases. The CDR3 totals 13 residues. Germline CDR1 reads SGHNT; CDR2 reads YYREEE (reference sequence). Losses at the gene ends were 0 bases for V and 11 bases for J; bases not matched to a gene: 2. CDR3 protein: CASSLAGQGTQHF. The DNA of the CDR3 is TGTGCCAGCAGCTTGGCGGGACAGGGGACCCAGCATTTT. The whole variable domain, filled in from reference TRBV5-4 and TRBJ1-5, reads ETGVTQSPTHLIKTRGQQVTLRCSSQSGHNTVSWYQQALGQGPQFIFQYYREEENGRGNFPPRFSGLQFPNYSSELNVNALELDDSALYLCASSLAGQGTQHFGDGTRLSIL.

In nucleotides, the CDR3 is TGCAGCGTTCGTACTACAGGGAACACTGAAGCTTTCTTT. Translated, it gives CSVRTTGNTEAFF. The chain recombines TRBV29-1 with TRBJ1-1; the D gene is possibly TRBD1 (5 bases). The V gene lost 5 bases and the J gene lost 1 base, with 11 bases spanning the gap. This CDR3 comprises 13 residues. CDR1 is SQVTM and CDR2 is ANQGSEA in the germline V gene. Using reference TRBV29-1 and TRBJ1-1 for the parts outside the CDR3, the full variable domain is SAVISQKPSRDICQRGTSLTIQCQVDSQVTMMFWYRQQPGQSLTLIATANQGSEATYESGFVIDKFPISRPNLTFSTLTVSNMSPEDSSIYLCSVRTTGNTEAFFGQGTRLTVV.

The chain carries TRBV5-6 and TRBJ2-3; the D gene is possibly TRBD2 (5 bases). The CDR3 consists of 16 residues. Germline V lookup: CDR1 SGHDT, CDR2 YYEEEE. Trimming took off 1 base at V and 4 bases at J, with 16 bases between the two ends. The CDR3 loop reads CASSLRVVSSSDTQYF. The DNA for the CDR3 is TGTGCCAGCAGCTTGAGGGTAGTGTCTAGCTCAGATACGCAGTATTTT.

The chain has TRBV2 and TRBJ2-5; 9 nucleotides agree with TRBD2. This CDR3 has 16 residues. Germline V gene sequence: CDR1 SNHLY, CDR2 FYNNEI. V trimming: 8 bases; J trimming: 5 bases; junction bases outside the gene matches: 15. The DNA of the CDR3 is TGTGCCAGCTTCTCCCCCGGGCTAGCGGGAAGGGAGACCCAGTACTTC. Translating it yields CASFSPGLAGRETQYF.

This clone has just a few counts. This sequence joins TRBV5-1 and TRBJ2-1, with 15 bases lining up with TRBD2. The J segment lost 7 bases and the V segment lost 4 bases, leaving 6 bases of the junction unmatched. Germline V gene lookup returns CDR1 SGHRS and CDR2 YFSETQ. CDR3 size: 16 residues. Here the CDR3 reads CASSHLGLAGGNEQFF. In DNA, the CDR3 is TGCGCCAGCAGCCACCTAGGACTAGCGGGAGGGAATGAGCAGTTCTTC.

This chain uses TRBV7-2 with TRBJ1-5; no clear D gene. This CDR3 region has 14 residues. V was clipped by 1 base and J by 4 bases, with 8 bases between them. Germline V gene sequence: CDR1 SGHTA, CDR2 FQGNSA. The CDR3 loop is CASSLGLENQPQHF. CDR3 coding DNA: TGTGCCAGCAGCTTAGGGCTAGAGAATCAGCCCCAGCATTTT.

V and J are TRBV10-3 and TRBJ2-1, with a possible D match to TRBD2 (6 bases). The length of the CDR3 is 14 residues. V shed 11 bases and J shed 0 bases, with 14 bases lying between them. Germline lookup yields CDR1 ENHRY and CDR2 SYGVKD. CDR3 sequence reads: CASSEGFSYNEQFF. CDR3 DNA: TGTGCCTCATCGGAGGGGTTCTCCTACAATGAGCAGTTCTTC.

The CDR3 nucleotides read TGTGCTAGTGGTTTGGGTCTAGCGGGCCAAGAGACCCAGTACTTC. Amino acid sequence: CASGLGLAGQETQYF. The gene calls are TRBV12-5 and TRBJ2-5; 8 nucleotides match TRBD2. The CDR3 covers 15 residues. With V trimmed by 1 base and J by 1 base, 2 bases remained unmatched. Germline values: CDR1 LGHNT, CDR2 FRNRAP.

This clone appeared a few times. The chain is built from TRBV5-5 and TRBJ2-3, with 7 bases matching TRBD2. The CDR3 consists of 14 residues. CDR1 SGHKS and CDR2 YYEKEE come from the germline V gene (reference sequence). Trimming at V came to 7 bases and at J to 6 bases, leaving 11 bases not matched to a gene. CDR3 protein: CASHPSGRGDTQYF. Here the CDR3 DNA reads TGTGCCAGCCACCCTAGTGGGAGGGGTGATACGCAGTATTTT.

The V call is TRBV6-1, the J call TRBJ2-7, with 7 bases lining up with TRBD2. There are 15 residues in the CDR3. V lost 1 base and J lost 3; bases outside the gene matches: 6. Germline V gene sequence: CDR1 MNHNS, CDR2 SASEGT. CDR3 sequence reads: CASSEVAGDHYEQYF. CDR3 bases: TGTGCCAGCAGTGAAGTCGCGGGGGACCACTACGAGCAGTACTTC.

This sequence joins TRBV28 and TRBJ2-3; tentative D call: TRBD2 (5 bases). The germline CDR1 and CDR2 sequences are MDHEN and SYDVKM. The CDR3 spans 11 residues. The V gene lost 7 bases and the J gene lost 6 bases, with 8 bases spanning the gap. The CDR3 nucleotides read TGTGCCAGCAAAGAGGGCGATACGCAGTATTTT. Translating gives CASKEGDTQYF.

The chain employs TRBV28 and TRBJ2-5, with TRBD2 as a possible D gene (5 bases). CDR1 and CDR2 from the germline V gene are MDHEN and SYDVKM. This CDR3 has 12 amino acids. V was clipped by 5 bases and J by 5 bases, with 9 bases between them. The CDR3 sequence is CASSPRRETQYF. The CDR3 nucleotides are TGTGCCAGCAGTCCGCGGAGGGAGACCCAGTACTTC.

This clone was counted only a few times. V is TRBV19 and J is TRBJ2-1; tentatively, D is TRBD1 or TRBD2 (5 bases each). Trimming pared 3 bases from V and 12 bases from J, leaving 9 bases between. This CDR3 contains 11 residues. Germline V gives CDR1 LNHDA, CDR2 SQIVND (reference sequence). Here the CDR3 DNA reads TGTGCCAGTAGTATGGGGGACCGGCAGTTCTTC. Its translation: CASSMGDRQFF.

V is TRBV7-2 and J is TRBJ2-7, with D uncertain. Germline CDR1 and CDR2: SGHTA and FQGNSA. Trimming cost V 5 bases and J 1 base, with 9 bases left between them. The CDR3 is 13 residues long. The DNA of the CDR3 is TGTGCCAGCAGCCGCACTACTTCCTACGAGCAGTACTTC. It is translated as CASSRTTSYEQYF.

The V gene is TRBV9, the J gene TRBJ2-2; the D is unclear. This CDR3 has 16 amino acids. Trimming pared 0 bases from V and 3 bases from J, leaving 12 bases between. Germline CDR1 SGDLS, CDR2 YYNGEE. The CDR3 is CASSVGPSSDTGELFF. CDR3 DNA sequence: TGTGCCAGCAGCGTAGGCCCCAGTTCGGACACCGGGGAGCTGTTTTTT.

The V call is TRBV6-1, the J call TRBJ1-5; the D is unclear. CDR1 is MNHNS, CDR2 SASEGT, per germline. V lost 0 bases to trimming and J lost 3 bases, with 9 bases between them. The CDR3 has 15 residues. The CDR3 here is CASSEAYRINQPQHF. The CDR3 DNA reads as TGTGCCAGCAGTGAAGCGTACCGTATCAATCAGCCCCAGCATTTT.

The V gene is TRBV19, the J gene TRBJ2-6; D gene uncertain. Germline V gives CDR1 LNHDA, CDR2 SQIVND (reference sequence). Trimming shortened V by 8 bases and J by 2 bases, and 7 bases separated the two germline ends. The CDR3 loop spans 13 amino acids. The CDR3 reads CASATTGANVLTF. In DNA, the CDR3 is TGTGCCAGTGCTACAACTGGGGCCAACGTCCTGACTTTC.

The chain couples TRBV5-1 to TRBJ2-2, with 7 positions matching TRBD2. CDR3 length: 17 amino acids. Losses at the gene ends were 1 base for V and 3 bases for J; bases not matched to a gene: 9. CDR1 is SGHRS and CDR2 is YFSETQ in the germline V gene. The CDR3 is CASSLRRGSGDTGELFF. DNA for the CDR3: TGCGCCAGCAGCTTGCGTCGCGGGAGCGGGGACACCGGGGAGCTGTTTTTT.

This chain joins TRBV2 and TRBJ2-7; tentatively, D is TRBD1 or TRBD2 (5 bases each). Germline CDR1 and CDR2: SNHLY and FYNNEI. The CDR3 is made up of 19 amino acids. The ends were cut back, 4 bases at V and 2 bases at J, with 27 bases in the middle. The CDR3 DNA follows: TGTGCCAGCAGTGCCCTTGGAAATACGGGGACGGCTCGTACCTACGAGCAGTACTTC. This sequence encodes CASSALGNTGTARTYEQYF.

The genes are TRBV6-6 and TRBJ1-3; D gene unclear. Trimming cost V 0 bases and J 4 bases, with 10 bases left between them. Germline CDR1 is MNHNY and CDR2 is SVGAGI (reference sequence). The CDR3 contains 15 residues. CDR3 nucleotides: TGTGCCAGCAGTTACTCTGACTTGGGGGGAAACACCATATATTTT. As protein: CASSYSDLGGNTIYF.

The chain couples TRBV2 to TRBJ2-7, with TRBD2 matching 7 bases. The CDR3 is 17 amino acids. Trimming removed 1 base from V and 3 bases from J; junction bases left unmatched: 12. The V gene's germline CDR1 is SNHLY and CDR2 FYNNEI. The CDR3 loop reads CASSEEPLGLAVYEQYF. The CDR3 DNA follows: TGTGCCAGCAGTGAAGAGCCCCTGGGGCTAGCGGTCTACGAGCAGTACTTC.

The chain couples TRBV27 to TRBJ2-7; 7 bases fit TRBD2. The V gene end was trimmed by 5 bases and the J gene end by 3 bases; junction bases not matched to a gene: 7. The germline CDR1 and CDR2 sequences are MNHEY and SMNVEV (reference sequence). The CDR3 sequence is 14 residues long. The CDR3 DNA follows: TGTGCCAGCAGTCGAAGCGGGGTCCGCTACGAGCAGTACTTC. Its translation is CASSRSGVRYEQYF.